This TCR beta chain stems from a study of T cell repertoires in cytomegalovirus infection (dated 2019 in TCRdb). Context from the whole study: Because public TCR beta signatures pointed to carriage of CMV infection together with the matching HLA type, the HLA type of each donor mattered for the analysis. Overall study results and their limits: In both this cohort and an independent cohort of several hundred donors, the cumulative frequency of public TCR beta family members distinguished carriers of CMV infection plus the relevant HLA type. The ex vivo response was dominated by HLA-C-restricted CMV-specific TCR beta clonotypes, and the single most frequent clonotype in two of eight donors was supplied by these HLA-C-restricted clonotypes.

In regard to this clonotype: No cognate antigen has been identified for it. No quality values exist for individual bases; no much larger clone is one base distant.

Instrument used: Illumina HiSeq 1500. Starting from the raw public reads, TCRdb applied fastp trimming at Q25, assembled clones with MiXCR and retained in-frame beta chains. One record per CDR3 amino acid sequence lists the most common genes and DNA. Present in this sample are more than 150,000 distinct CDR3 sequences, under 20% of which were seen just once. The ten top clones hold around a sixth of the sample. The CDR3 contains 14 residues, cysteine and phenylalanine counted. This entry keeps only the CDR3 DNA: 42 bases, framed from base 1. Per the germline V gene (reference sequence), MNHEY is the CDR1 and SMNVEV is the CDR2. The V end loses 4 bases and the J end loses 4 bases, and a stretch of 14 bases separates them.

This TCR derives from a human donor in good health (CMV status not recorded). Some clones in this sample may be carry-over from other donors' samples. The rearranged chain carries TRBV27 and TRBJ2-7; 5 matching bases give a weak D call of TRBD2. Sequencing input: CD8+ T cells from PBMCs. The nucleotide sequence reads TGTGCCAGCAGTTCGATCGACGGGATTTACGAGCAGTACTTC. It specifies CASSSIDGIYEQYF.